This T cell receptor beta chain came from a study of neurological immune-mediated disorders (dated by TCRdb to about 2019). Study-wide context: Peripheral blood TCR-beta repertoires from HTLV-I-associated myelopathy (HAM/TSP) patients, multiple sclerosis patients and healthy controls were compared by UMI-based sequencing. The cohort included about 66 subjects: roughly 15 with HAM/TSP, about 34 with multiple sclerosis, and 20 healthy controls. The approximately 98 TCR-beta libraries included longitudinal samples, technical triplicates and paired sorted CD4+ and CD8+ T-cell subsets alongside PBMC samples. Each longitudinal HAM/TSP and healthy donor was sampled at 3 time-points spaced at roughly 3-45 month intervals.

The sample's time point label, decoded: longitudinal time-point 2. The healthy controls were volunteers from blood banks in Maryland, USA. For unsorted PBMC libraries, 2 million PBMCs were used after storage in RNAlater at -80 degrees C until RNA extraction. Peripheral blood underwent Ficoll-Hypaque density gradient centrifugation to isolate PBMCs, which were then cryopreserved in liquid nitrogen. cDNA was synthesized by template-switch 5'RACE using a primer carrying a 10-nucleotide random unique molecular identifier by which each TCR transcript was tagged. Over 190 million TCR-beta sequences, covering 15-18 subjects, were produced in each sequencing run. Total RNA was extracted with the RNeasy kit. Using the KAPA Real-time Library Amplification kit, TCR-beta VDJ regions were amplified with primers for the TCR constant region and the 5'RACE anchor. Sample indexes and Illumina adaptors were added in a first PCR, and a second PCR then increased library yield. After purification with Ampure beads, the TCR product of roughly 650 bp was size-selected on a 2% E-gel SizeSelection system. Before pooling, library quality was assessed on a Bioanalyzer, concentration was determined with Qubit, and library quantification was performed with the Kapa Library Quantification kit. Paired-end 2 x 150 bp sequencing of the libraries was performed on an Illumina HiSeq 2500. To increase sequence diversity, roughly 25-31% phiX was spiked into each library pool. On the authors' methods: Quality-filtered reads were processed with the UMI-based MiGEC pipeline, which removed over 85% of raw TCR sequences during error correction. IMGT germline references were used for alignment of VDJ genes, and clonotypes were defined by a unique CDR3 amino acid sequence together with V-J genes. Clonal expansion, Shannon diversity and CDR3 relatedness (CalcPairwiseDistances, ClusterSamples) were evaluated with VDJtools, and phylogenetic trees were built with CLCbio workbench. Expanded clones were defined as having at least 8 unique UMIs, based on coefficient-of-variation modelling across technical triplicates. The public reads were quality trimmed at Q25 with fastp and then assembled into clones with MiXCR by TCRdb, keeping productive beta chains. Entries that share a CDR3 protein sequence are merged under the most common genes and DNA. TCRdb's processing, not the study's, gives the V and J calls here. For this sample there are roughly 60,000 distinct CDR3 sequences; roughly 10% appear just once. Jointly, the top ten make up around 12% of the sample.

Between the V and J ends, shortened by 6 bases and 2 bases respectively, the junction contains 11 bases. The CDR1 and CDR2 encoded by the germline V gene are MNHNS and SASEGT. The CDR3 numbers 14 residues from cysteine through phenylalanine. Solely the CDR3 DNA is kept, with 42 bases framed from the first base. Overall results and qualifications from the work: The highest TCR clonal expansion was observed in HAM/TSP patients, whereas the lowest was observed in MS patients, even when compared with healthy controls. No identical CDR3 amino acid sequences were found to be shared among expanded clones across subjects, suggesting that TCR-beta repertoires were private in all groups.

This clonotype was detected only a few times. What antigen it recognizes has not been identified. Base quality data are lacking; no much larger clone is found one base away. The sequence joins TRBV6-1 to TRBJ1-5, and perhaps TRBD1 as D gene, on 6 matching bases. The TCR was taken from a man younger than 40 in good health. Material for sequencing was PBMCs. The sequenced DNA is TGTGCCAGCAGCTACAGGGAGGGCAATCAGCCCCAGCATTTT. This yields the protein CASSYREGNQPQHF.